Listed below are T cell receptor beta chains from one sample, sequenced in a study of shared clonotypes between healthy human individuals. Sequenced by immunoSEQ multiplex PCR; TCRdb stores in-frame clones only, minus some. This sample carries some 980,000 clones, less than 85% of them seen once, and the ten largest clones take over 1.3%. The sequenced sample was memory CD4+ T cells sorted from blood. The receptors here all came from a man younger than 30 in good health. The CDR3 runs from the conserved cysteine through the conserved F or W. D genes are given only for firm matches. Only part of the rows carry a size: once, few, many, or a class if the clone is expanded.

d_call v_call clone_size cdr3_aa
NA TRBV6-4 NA CASSPGANVLTF
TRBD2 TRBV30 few CAWRLAGGHHSSTDTQYF
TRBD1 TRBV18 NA CASSPLGTGTSYEQYF
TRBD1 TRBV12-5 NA CASGPIRDRGRVFYGYTF
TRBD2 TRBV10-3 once CAISGASGRMADEQFF
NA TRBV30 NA CAWTTGPNEKLFF
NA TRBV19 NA CASSIDTTVRSPLHF
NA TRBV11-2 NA CASSLGGSSYNEQFF
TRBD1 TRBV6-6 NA CASSLGQGAMNTEAFF
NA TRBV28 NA CASSSPWGSGTGDEQFF
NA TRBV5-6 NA CASSLTVDPDYTGELFF
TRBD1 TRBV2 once CASSAMTGLGEKLFF
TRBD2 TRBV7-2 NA CASSLAAGEGEQYF
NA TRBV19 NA CASMTRNTGELFF
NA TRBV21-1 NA CASSRARRGNYGYTF
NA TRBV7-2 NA CASSLVGGGSNQPQHF